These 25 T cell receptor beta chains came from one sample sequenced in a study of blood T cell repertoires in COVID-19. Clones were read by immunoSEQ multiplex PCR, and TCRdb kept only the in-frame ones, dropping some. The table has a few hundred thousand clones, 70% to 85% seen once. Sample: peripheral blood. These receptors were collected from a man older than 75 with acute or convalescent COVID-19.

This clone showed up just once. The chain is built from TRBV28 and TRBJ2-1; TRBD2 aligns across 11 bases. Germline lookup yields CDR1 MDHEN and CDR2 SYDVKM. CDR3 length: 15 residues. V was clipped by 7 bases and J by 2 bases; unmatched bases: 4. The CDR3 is CASTMTSGAYNEQFF. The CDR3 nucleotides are TGTGCCAGCACCATGACTAGCGGGGCCTACAATGAGCAGTTCTTC.

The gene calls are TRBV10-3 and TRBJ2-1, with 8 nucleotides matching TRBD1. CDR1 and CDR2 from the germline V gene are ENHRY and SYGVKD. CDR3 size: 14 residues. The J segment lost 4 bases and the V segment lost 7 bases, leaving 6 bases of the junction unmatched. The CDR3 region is CAIKGQVRYNEQFF. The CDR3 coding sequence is TGTGCCATCAAGGGACAGGTCAGATACAATGAGCAGTTCTTC.

The CDR3 DNA reads TGTGCCAGCAGCCCCCGACAGATCTTGAACACTGAAGCTTTCTTT. Its translation is CASSPRQILNTEAFF. J is TRBJ1-1 and V is TRBV5-8, with D maybe TRBD1 (5 bases). The germline V and J ends were trimmed by 4 bases and 0 bases, with 13 bases remaining between them. The CDR3 runs to 15 residues. Germline V gene data show CDR1 as SGHTS and CDR2 as YDEGEE.

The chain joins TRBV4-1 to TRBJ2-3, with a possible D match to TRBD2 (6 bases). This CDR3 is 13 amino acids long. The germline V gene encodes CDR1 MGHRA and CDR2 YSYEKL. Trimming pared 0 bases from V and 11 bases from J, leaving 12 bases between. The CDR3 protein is CASSQDTVSGQYF. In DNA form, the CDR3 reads TGCGCCAGCAGCCAAGATACTGTTAGCGGGCAGTATTTT.

CDR3 DNA: TGTGCCAGCAGCCTCTCTTCGACAGGCGAGCAGTTCTTC. Its translation is CASSLSSTGEQFF. This chain uses TRBV5-4 with TRBJ2-1, with a possible D match to TRBD1 (6 bases). Trimming removed 4 bases at V and 10 bases at J, with 15 bases between. This CDR3 contains 13 residues. In germline, CDR1 is SGHNT, CDR2 YYREEE (reference sequence).

CDR3 residues: CASSSGQANYGYTF. The CDR3 DNA is TGTGCCAGCTCATCAGGACAGGCTAACTATGGCTACACCTTC. The chain recombines TRBV18 with TRBJ1-2; 7 bases match TRBD1. With 5 bases clipped from V and 0 bases from J, the junction kept 3 bases outside the gene matches. The CDR3 contains 14 residues. From germline, CDR1 is KGHSH and CDR2 LQKENI.

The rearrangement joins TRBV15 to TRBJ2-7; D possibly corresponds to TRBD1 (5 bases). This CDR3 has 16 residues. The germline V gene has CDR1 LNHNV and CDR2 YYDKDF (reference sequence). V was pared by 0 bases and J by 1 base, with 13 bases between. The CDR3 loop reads CATSRDPSRQSYEQYF. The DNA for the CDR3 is TGTGCCACCAGCAGAGATCCAAGCCGACAGTCCTACGAGCAGTACTTC. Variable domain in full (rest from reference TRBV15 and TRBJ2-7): DAMVIQNPRYQVTQFGKPVTLSCSQTLNHNVMYWYQQKSSQAPKLLFHYYDKDFNNEADTPDNFQSRRPNTSFCFLDIRSPGLGDTAMYLCATSRDPSRQSYEQYFGPGTRLTVT.

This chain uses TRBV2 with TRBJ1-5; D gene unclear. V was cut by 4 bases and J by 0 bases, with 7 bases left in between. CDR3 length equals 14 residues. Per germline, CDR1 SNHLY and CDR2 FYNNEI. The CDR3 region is CASSAQYSNQPQHF. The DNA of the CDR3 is TGTGCCAGCAGTGCACAGTATAGCAATCAGCCCCAGCATTTT.

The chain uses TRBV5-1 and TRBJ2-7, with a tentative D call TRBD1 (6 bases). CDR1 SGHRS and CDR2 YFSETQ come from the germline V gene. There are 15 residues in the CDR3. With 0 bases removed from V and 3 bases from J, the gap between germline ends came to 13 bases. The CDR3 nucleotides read TGCGCCAGCAGCTTGGTAGGGGGAGAGGGCTACGAGCAGTACTTC. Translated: CASSLVGGEGYEQYF.

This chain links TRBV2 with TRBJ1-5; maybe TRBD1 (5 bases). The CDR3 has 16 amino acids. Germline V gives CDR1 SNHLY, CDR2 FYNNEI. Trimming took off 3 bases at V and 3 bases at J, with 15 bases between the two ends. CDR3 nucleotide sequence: TGTGCCAGCAGTGATGTGCGGACATTGGACAATCAGCCCCAGCATTTT. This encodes CASSDVRTLDNQPQHF.

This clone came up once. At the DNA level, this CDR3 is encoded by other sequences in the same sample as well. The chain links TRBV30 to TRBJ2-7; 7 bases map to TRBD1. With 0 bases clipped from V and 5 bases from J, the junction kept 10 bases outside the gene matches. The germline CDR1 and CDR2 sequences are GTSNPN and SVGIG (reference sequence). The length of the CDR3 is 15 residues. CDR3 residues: CAWSVSGQIRDEQYF. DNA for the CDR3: TGTGCCTGGAGTGTGTCGGGACAGATAAGGGACGAGCAGTACTTC. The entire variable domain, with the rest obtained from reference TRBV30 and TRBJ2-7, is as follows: SQTIHQWPATLVQPVGSPLSLECTVEGTSNPNLYWYRQAAGRGLQLLFYSVGIGQISSEVPQNLSASRPQDRQFILSSKKLLLSDSGFYLCAWSVSGQIRDEQYFGPGTRLTVT.

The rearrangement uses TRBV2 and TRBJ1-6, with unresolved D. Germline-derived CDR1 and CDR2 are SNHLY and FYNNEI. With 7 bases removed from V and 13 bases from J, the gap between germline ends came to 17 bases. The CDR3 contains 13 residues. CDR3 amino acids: CASNLRELGPLHF. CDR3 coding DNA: TGTGCCAGCAACCTTCGGGAGCTGGGGCCCCTCCACTTT.

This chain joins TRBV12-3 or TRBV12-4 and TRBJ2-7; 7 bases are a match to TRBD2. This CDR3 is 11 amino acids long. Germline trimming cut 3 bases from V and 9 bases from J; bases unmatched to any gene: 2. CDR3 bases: TGTGCCAGCAGTTTGCGGGGGTCGCAGTACTTC. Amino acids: CASSLRGSQYF.

CDR3 residues: CAWSVRRTGELFF. The CDR3 DNA reads as TGTGCCTGGAGTGTTAGGAGGACCGGGGAGCTGTTTTTT. This sequence joins TRBV30 and TRBJ2-2; TRBD2 might be the D (5 bases). The CDR3 consists of 13 residues. Looked up from germline, CDR1 is GTSNPN and CDR2 is SVGIG (reference sequence). Trimming pared 0 bases from V and 5 bases from J, leaving 7 bases between.

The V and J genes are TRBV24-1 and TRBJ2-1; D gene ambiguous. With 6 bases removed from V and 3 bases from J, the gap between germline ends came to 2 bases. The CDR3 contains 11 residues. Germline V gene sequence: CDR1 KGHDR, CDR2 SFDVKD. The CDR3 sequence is CATSYYNEQFF. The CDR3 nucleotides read TGTGCCACCAGTTACTACAATGAGCAGTTCTTC.

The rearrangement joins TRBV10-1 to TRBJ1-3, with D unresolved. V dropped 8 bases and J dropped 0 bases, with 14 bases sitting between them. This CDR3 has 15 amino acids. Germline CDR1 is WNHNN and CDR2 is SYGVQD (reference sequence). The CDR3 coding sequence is TGCGCCAGCGCCCCTCCGGGATACTCTGGAAACACCATATATTTT. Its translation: CASAPPGYSGNTIYF.

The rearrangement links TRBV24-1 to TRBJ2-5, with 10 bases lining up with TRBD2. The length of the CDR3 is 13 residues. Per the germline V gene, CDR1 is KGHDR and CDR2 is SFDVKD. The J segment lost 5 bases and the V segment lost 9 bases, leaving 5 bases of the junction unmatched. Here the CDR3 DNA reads TGTGCCACCGCTAGCGGGAGTTGGGAGACCCAGTACTTC. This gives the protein CATASGSWETQYF.

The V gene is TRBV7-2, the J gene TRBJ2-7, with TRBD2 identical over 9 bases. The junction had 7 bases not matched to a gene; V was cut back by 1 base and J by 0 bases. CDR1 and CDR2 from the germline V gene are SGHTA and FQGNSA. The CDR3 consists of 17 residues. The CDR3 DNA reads TGTGCCAGCAGCTTAGGGGTGAGCGGGGGGCCCTCCTACGAGCAGTACTTC. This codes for CASSLGVSGGPSYEQYF.

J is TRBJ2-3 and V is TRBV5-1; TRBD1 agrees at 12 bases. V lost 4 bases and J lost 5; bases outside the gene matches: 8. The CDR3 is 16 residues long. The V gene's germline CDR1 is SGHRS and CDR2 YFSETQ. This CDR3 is CASSGGQGAVVDTQYF. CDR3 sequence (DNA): TGCGCCAGCAGCGGGGGACAGGGGGCCGTCGTAGATACGCAGTATTTT.

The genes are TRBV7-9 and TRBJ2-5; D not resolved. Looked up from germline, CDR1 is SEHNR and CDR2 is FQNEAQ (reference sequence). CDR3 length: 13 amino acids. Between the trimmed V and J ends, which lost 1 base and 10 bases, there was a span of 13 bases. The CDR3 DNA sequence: TGTGCCAGCAGCTTAGGGGCGATGGAAAGCCAGTACTTC. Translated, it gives CASSLGAMESQYF.

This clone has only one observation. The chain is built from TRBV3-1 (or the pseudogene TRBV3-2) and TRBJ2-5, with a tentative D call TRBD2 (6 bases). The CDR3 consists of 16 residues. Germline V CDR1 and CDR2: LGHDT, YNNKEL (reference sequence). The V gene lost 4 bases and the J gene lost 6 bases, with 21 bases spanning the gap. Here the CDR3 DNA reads TGTGCCAGCAGCCCTACCTGGGCGGGGAGCGCGAAGACCCAGTACTTC. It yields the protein CASSPTWAGSAKTQYF.

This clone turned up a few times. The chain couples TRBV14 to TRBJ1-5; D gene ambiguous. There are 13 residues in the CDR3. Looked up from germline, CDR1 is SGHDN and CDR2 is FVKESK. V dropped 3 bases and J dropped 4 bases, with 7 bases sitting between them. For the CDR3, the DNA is TGTGCCAGCAGCCAGTCCCTAAATCAGCCCCAGCATTTT. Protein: CASSQSLNQPQHF.

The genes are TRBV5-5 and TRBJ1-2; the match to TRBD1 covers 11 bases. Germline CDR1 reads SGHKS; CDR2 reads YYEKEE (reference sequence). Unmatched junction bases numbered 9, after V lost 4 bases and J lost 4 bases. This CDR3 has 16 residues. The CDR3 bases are TGTGCCAGCAGCGGTGGACAGGGGGCCCCAGGCTATGGCTACACCTTC. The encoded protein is CASSGGQGAPGYGYTF. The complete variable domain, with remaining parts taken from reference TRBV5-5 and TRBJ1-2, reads DAGVTQSPTHLIKTRGQQVTLRCSPISGHKSVSWYQQVLGQGPQFIFQYYEKEERGRGNFPDRFSARQFPNYSSELNVNALLLGDSALYLCASSGGQGAPGYGYTFGSGTRLTVV.

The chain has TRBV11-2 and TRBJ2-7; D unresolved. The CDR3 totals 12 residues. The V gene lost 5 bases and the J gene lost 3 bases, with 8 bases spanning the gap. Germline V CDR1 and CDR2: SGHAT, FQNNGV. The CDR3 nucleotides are TGTGCCAGCAGCCAAGAGCTCTACGAGCAGTACTTC. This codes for CASSQELYEQYF.

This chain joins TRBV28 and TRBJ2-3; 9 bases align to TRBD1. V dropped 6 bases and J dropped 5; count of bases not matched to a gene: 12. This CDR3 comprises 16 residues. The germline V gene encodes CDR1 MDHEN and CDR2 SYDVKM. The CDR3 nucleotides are TGTGCCAGCAGCTCAACCGGGACAGGGTTGGGAGATACGCAGTATTTT. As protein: CASSSTGTGLGDTQYF.